A single sample gave rise to the 10 T cell receptor beta chains below, sequenced in a study of response to subunit inactivated influenza vaccine. TCRdb redid the calling of the RT-PCR reads with MiXCR, one entry per CDR3 protein. Of 500,000 to 550,000 distinct CDR3 sequences in the sample, approximately 7.1% are singletons; the top ten hold roughly 13%. The sequences come from PBMCs from blood, collected less than 30 months after vaccination. These receptors all come from a man aged 50 to 75 who received an inactivated influenza vaccine.

This clonotype was observed a few times. The rearrangement uses TRBV11-2 and TRBJ2-7; D may be TRBD1 or TRBD2 (5 bases each). The ends were cut back, 8 bases at V and 2 bases at J, with 19 bases in the middle. The V gene's germline CDR1 is SGHAT and CDR2 FQNNGV. This CDR3 has 15 residues. The CDR3 sequence is CASGLTRGAPYEQYF. The CDR3 DNA reads TGTGCCAGCGGACTCACCAGAGGGGCCCCCTACGAGCAGTACTTC.

The CDR3 DNA sequence: TGCAGTGCTAGAGATGCCCGGGGGCGGCAGCCCCAGCATTTT. Translating it yields CSARDARGRQPQHF. The chain links TRBV20-1 to TRBJ1-5; a possible D gene is TRBD1 (6 bases). V lost 0 bases and J 7 bases, leaving 13 bases between the germline ends. From germline, CDR1 is DFQATT and CDR2 SNEGSKA (reference sequence). This CDR3 comprises 14 residues.

This clonotype was counted between two and nine times. The rearrangement uses TRBV18 and TRBJ2-7; possibly TRBD1 or TRBD2 for D (5 bases each). The CDR3 length is 16 residues. Trimming took 8 bases from V and 3 from J, leaving 23 bases between them. CDR1 is KGHSH, CDR2 LQKENI, per germline. The CDR3 region has the DNA TGTGCCAGCGCACGCGCGCCGGGACGAGCATACTACGAGCAGTACTTC. Its translation is CASARAPGRAYYEQYF.

This chain links TRBV20-1 with TRBJ2-2; 7 nucleotides line up with TRBD2. Germline CDR1 is DFQATT and CDR2 is SNEGSKA (reference sequence). V shed 1 base and J 6 bases; nucleotides not matched to a gene: 8. The CDR3 is made up of 15 amino acids. CDR3 sequence reads: CSARGLALNAGELFF. CDR3 coding DNA: TGCAGTGCTAGAGGACTAGCACTTAACGCCGGGGAGCTGTTTTTT.

A few counts support this clonotype. V is TRBV6-1 and J is TRBJ2-4; 8 positions agree with TRBD1. V shed 7 bases, J shed 5 bases, and the junction held 7 bases outside the gene matches. The germline CDR1 and CDR2 sequences are MNHNS and SASEGT. This CDR3 is 14 amino acids long. The CDR3 DNA is TGTGCCAGCACCAAGGACAGGGTCGAAAACATTCAGTACTTC. Encoded protein: CASTKDRVENIQYF.

This chain connects TRBV20-1 to TRBJ1-2; a weak D match, TRBD1 (5 bases). Germline V CDR1 and CDR2: DFQATT, SNEGSKA (reference sequence). V was trimmed by 2 bases and J by 7 bases, leaving 23 bases between them. This CDR3 region has 16 residues. CDR3 in amino acids: CSARPRSEGTMGGYTF. The CDR3 DNA reads TGCAGTGCTAGACCCCGATCGGAAGGGACTATGGGTGGCTACACCTTC.

V gene TRBV20-1 combines with J gene TRBJ2-7; the D gene is possibly TRBD1 (5 bases). Germline V gives CDR1 DFQATT, CDR2 SNEGSKA (reference sequence). The ends were cut back, 0 bases at V and 1 base at J, with 10 bases in the middle. The CDR3 totals 14 residues. The CDR3 bases are TGCAGTGCTAGAGATACGGCAGGGTCCTACGAGCAGTACTTC. Amino acid sequence: CSARDTAGSYEQYF.

This clonotype was seen more than once but under ten times. CDR3 nucleotide sequence: TGTGCCAGCAGCGTAGAGAGTCGACAGTCTGGAAACACCATATATTTT. Its protein product is CASSVESRQSGNTIYF. The chain couples TRBV9 to TRBJ1-3; D is possibly TRBD1 (5 bases). This CDR3 contains 16 residues. V was cut by 0 bases and J by 1 base, with 11 bases left in between. Germline values: CDR1 SGDLS, CDR2 YYNGEE.

Ten or more counts support this clonotype. The rearrangement uses TRBV6-1 and TRBJ2-7, with TRBD2 matching over 7 bases. This CDR3 has 13 amino acids. Germline lookup yields CDR1 MNHNS and CDR2 SASEGT. V gave up 3 bases and J gave up 6 bases; unmatched junction bases: 5. The CDR3 nucleotides are TGTGCCAGCAGTGAGCTATGGGGGGGCGAGCAGTACTTC. This codes for CASSELWGGEQYF.

This clonotype came up many times. The chain has TRBV4-3 and TRBJ1-3, with D tentatively TRBD1 (5 bases). The CDR3 totals 16 residues. V was trimmed by 1 base and J by 1 base, leaving 11 bases between them. Germline CDR1 LGHNA, CDR2 YSLEER. CDR3 nucleotide sequence: TGCGCCAGCAGCCAAGGGGTCGGGGGGTCTGGAAACACCATATATTTT. It translates to CASSQGVGGSGNTIYF.